A single sample gave rise to the 17 T cell receptor beta chains below, sequenced in a study of T cell repertoires in cytomegalovirus infection. TCRdb re-called the reads through MiXCR, storing one row per CDR3 protein. The sample holds 450,000 to 650,000 distinct CDR3 sequences, about a quarter seen once. The sample was PBMCs. The receptors come from a human donor in good health (CMV status not recorded). Some clones in this sample may be carry-over from other donors' samples.

This clonotype was seen ten or more times. The chain links TRBV7-2 to TRBJ1-1, with D unclear. CDR3 length equals 15 residues. V gave up 7 bases and J gave up 3 bases, with 18 bases separating them. Germline V lookup: CDR1 SGHTA, CDR2 FQGNSA. The CDR3 reads CASNRQAGEDTEAFF. The CDR3 DNA sequence: TGTGCCAGCAACCGCCAGGCCGGGGAGGACACTGAAGCTTTCTTT. Full variable domain (missing parts from reference TRBV7-2 and TRBJ1-1): GAGVSQSPSNKVTEKGKDVELRCDPISGHTALYWYRQSLGQGLEFLIYFQGNSAPDKSGLPSDRFSAERTGGSVSTLTIQRTQQEDSAVYLCASNRQAGEDTEAFFGQGTRLTVV.

The chain couples TRBV7-2 to TRBJ2-3, with unresolved D. This CDR3 is 14 amino acids long. CDR1 and CDR2 (germline): SGHTA, FQGNSA. The ends were cut back, 5 bases at V and 0 bases at J, with 9 bases in the middle. The CDR3 sequence: CASSQPSSTDTQYF. CDR3 nucleotides: TGTGCCAGCAGCCAACCTAGTAGCACAGATACGCAGTATTTT. The whole variable domain, remainder taken from reference TRBV7-2 and TRBJ2-3, is GAGVSQSPSNKVTEKGKDVELRCDPISGHTALYWYRQSLGQGLEFLIYFQGNSAPDKSGLPSDRFSAERTGGSVSTLTIQRTQQEDSAVYLCASSQPSSTDTQYFGPGTRLTVL.

V is TRBV25-1 and J is TRBJ2-5, with a tentative D call TRBD2 (6 bases). The CDR3 covers 14 residues. Germline-derived CDR1 and CDR2 are MGHDK and SYGVNS. V was clipped by 1 base and J by 3 bases, with 9 bases between them. DNA of the CDR3: TGTGCCAGCAGTGAATTAGGAGGGGAAGAGACCCAGTACTTC. Its translation is CASSELGGEETQYF.

This clonotype was observed once. The chain employs TRBV15 and TRBJ1-6; weak D call: TRBD1 (6 bases). Germline CDR1 is LNHNV and CDR2 is YYDKDF (reference sequence). Between the trimmed V and J ends, which lost 5 bases and 8 bases, there was a span of 16 bases. CDR3 length: 15 residues. CDR3 protein: CATSPSRQAHSPLHF. CDR3 sequence (DNA): TGTGCCACCAGCCCTTCAAGACAGGCTCATTCACCCCTCCACTTT. The full variable domain, in which reference TRBV15 and TRBJ1-6 provide the parts outside the CDR3, is DAMVIQNPRYQVTQFGKPVTLSCSQTLNHNVMYWYQQKSSQAPKLLFHYYDKDFNNEADTPDNFQSRRPNTSFCFLDIRSPGLGDTAMYLCATSPSRQAHSPLHFGNGTRLTVT.

The chain couples TRBV28 to TRBJ2-3; 8 bases align to TRBD2. The ends lost 7 bases at V and 3 bases at J; junction bases unmatched: 6. This CDR3 has 14 amino acids. Germline values: CDR1 MDHEN, CDR2 SYDVKM. CDR3 residues: CASKGTSGTDTQYF. For the CDR3, the DNA is TGTGCCAGCAAAGGAACTAGCGGAACAGATACGCAGTATTTT.

This clonotype was counted a few times. This sequence joins TRBV7-9 and TRBJ2-2; weak D call: TRBD1 (6 bases). Germline CDR1 reads SEHNR; CDR2 reads FQNEAQ (reference sequence). Trimming cost V 0 bases and J 0 bases, with 17 bases left between them. This CDR3 contains 19 residues. The CDR3 spells CASSLAQMAGQPNTGELFF. The CDR3 DNA reads TGTGCCAGCAGCTTAGCGCAGATGGCCGGACAGCCGAACACCGGGGAGCTGTTTTTT.

The chain has TRBV19 and TRBJ2-7; 12 bases align to TRBD1. This CDR3 is 14 amino acids long. Looked up from germline, CDR1 is LNHDA and CDR2 is SQIVND (reference sequence). The J segment lost 7 bases and the V segment lost 10 bases, leaving 11 bases of the junction unmatched. CDR3 coding DNA: TGTGCCACTTCGTCCCGGGACAGGGGGCCGGAGCAGTACTTC. Protein product: CATSSRDRGPEQYF. Variable domain in full (rest from reference TRBV19 and TRBJ2-7): DGGITQSPKYLFRKEGQNVTLSCEQNLNHDAMYWYRQDPGQGLRLIYYSQIVNDFQKGDIAEGYSVSREKKESFPLTVTSAQKNPTAFYLCATSSRDRGPEQYFGPGTRLTVT.

The genes are TRBV24-1 and TRBJ1-4, with 10 bases identical to TRBD1. Germline CDR1 is KGHDR and CDR2 is SFDVKD. J gave up 8 bases and V 4 bases, and 6 bases lay outside the gene matches. The CDR3 has 15 amino acids. For the CDR3, the DNA is TGTGCCACCAGTGACCGACGGACAGGGGGGGAAAAACTGTTTTTT. This translates into CATSDRRTGGEKLFF.

This clonotype was detected a few times. The chain has TRBV6-2 or TRBV6-3 and TRBJ2-1; D remains ambiguous. The V gene lost 5 bases and the J gene lost 3 bases, with 8 bases spanning the gap. Germline V gene data show CDR1 as MNHEY and CDR2 as SVGEGT. The CDR3 extends over 13 amino acids. In DNA, the CDR3 is TGTGCCAGCAGTGAATTCATCTACAATGAGCAGTTCTTC. It specifies CASSEFIYNEQFF.

This clonotype came up a few times. J is TRBJ2-7 and V is TRBV19, with D perhaps TRBD2 (6 bases). Between the trimmed V and J ends, which lost 4 bases and 3 bases, there was a span of 13 bases. CDR1 and CDR2 from the germline V gene are LNHDA and SQIVND (reference sequence). The CDR3 spans 14 residues. In DNA form, the CDR3 reads TGTGCCAGTAGTACCCGGGACTTGAACTACGAGCAGTACTTC. Encoded protein: CASSTRDLNYEQYF.

This clonotype has just a few counts. The chain combines TRBV5-4 with TRBJ2-1, with 9 positions matching TRBD1. Looked up from germline, CDR1 is SGHNT and CDR2 is YYREEE (reference sequence). The CDR3 consists of 15 residues. After removal of 0 bases from V and 6 bases from J, the junction contained 4 bases not matched to a gene. Here the CDR3 reads CASSLGDRDLNEQFF. As DNA, the CDR3 is TGTGCCAGCAGCTTGGGGGACAGGGATCTCAATGAGCAGTTCTTC.

The CDR3 spells CASSHWVCGDKFCYEQYF. CDR3 in DNA: TGCGCCAGCAGCCATTGGGTGTGCGGGGACAAATTTTGCTACGAGCAGTACTTC. The rearrangement joins TRBV4-1 to TRBJ2-7; D might be TRBD1 or TRBD2, each matching 6 bases. Germline lookup yields CDR1 MGHRA and CDR2 YSYEKL. The V end lost 3 bases, the J end lost 3 bases, and 24 bases lay between the germline ends. The CDR3 sequence is 18 residues long.

The chain combines TRBV10-3 with TRBJ1-2; maybe TRBD1 (5 bases). V was shortened by 2 bases and J by 8 bases, with 15 bases between the two germline ends. Germline lookup yields CDR1 ENHRY and CDR2 SYGVKD. The CDR3 has 14 residues. CDR3 nucleotides: TGTGCCATCAGTGAGGGATTAGGGACGAGGGGCTACACCTTC. Amino acid sequence: CAISEGLGTRGYTF.

J is TRBJ2-1 and V is TRBV20-1, with a possible D match to TRBD1 (5 bases). Germline lookup yields CDR1 DFQATT and CDR2 SNEGSKA (reference sequence). CDR3 size: 16 residues. The V and J ends lost 0 bases and 3 bases respectively, with 15 bases between them. Written as DNA, the CDR3 is TGCAGTGCTAGAGATCTGGGCAGGGTAAACTACAATGAGCAGTTCTTC. This translates into CSARDLGRVNYNEQFF.

The chain joins TRBV28 to TRBJ1-4, with a possible D match to TRBD1 (6 bases). The germline V and J ends were trimmed by 7 bases and 7 bases, with 16 bases remaining between them. Germline values: CDR1 MDHEN, CDR2 SYDVKM. The CDR3 has 14 amino acids. This CDR3 reads CASMGGTGTEKLFF. The DNA for the CDR3 is TGTGCCAGCATGGGCGGAACAGGGACTGAAAAACTGTTTTTT.

This clonotype appeared many times. V usage is TRBV12-3 or TRBV12-4 and J usage is TRBJ1-6, with 10 bases that match TRBD1. V lost 6 bases to trimming and J lost 7 bases; unmatched junction nucleotides: 3. This CDR3 spans 14 amino acids. The CDR3 protein is CASSPGQGNSPLHF. CDR3 bases: TGTGCCAGCAGCCCGGGACAGGGGAATTCACCCCTCCACTTT.

This clonotype was counted at least ten times. The chain is built from TRBV19 and TRBJ1-1; 8 nucleotides align to TRBD1. V shed 3 bases, J shed 10 bases, and the junction held 7 bases outside the gene matches. Germline V gene sequence: CDR1 LNHDA, CDR2 SQIVND (reference sequence). The CDR3 has 13 residues. CDR3 residues: CASSMDREKAAFF. Written as DNA, the CDR3 is TGTGCCAGTAGTATGGACAGGGAAAAGGCAGCTTTCTTT.